The TCR beta chain under discussion was sequenced for a study of blood T cell repertoires in COVID-19. On the study more broadly: Some COVID-19 samples were acute and others convalescent; all came from the United States, Italy and Spain. T cells, B-cell-depleted T cells, or PBMCs supplied cDNA or gDNA.

The germline CDR1 and CDR2 sequences are SGHRS and YFSETQ. V was cut by 2 bases and J by 4 bases, with 15 bases left in between. The CDR3 length is 15 residues. Methods used by the authors: Nucleated cell counts were estimated from reference gene primer amplification. TCRdb's copy holds only in-frame clones and misses some; the assay was immunoSEQ multiplex PCR. V, J and clone size were drawn from that table, and D and trimming were deduced from the DNA. The data contain approximately 80,000 clones, about four fifths of them singletons. Sequenced sample: peripheral blood. The V and J genes are TRBV5-1 and TRBJ1-1; D might be TRBD1 (5 bases). The source is a woman between 65 and 79 years old with acute or convalescent COVID-19. CDR3 nucleotides: TGCGCCAGCAGCTTCCAGGGCGCGGGAAGCACTGAAGCTTTCTTT. Its protein product is CASSFQGAGSTEAFF. The entire variable domain, with the rest obtained from reference TRBV5-1 and TRBJ1-1, is as follows: KAGVTQTPRYLIKTRGQQVTLSCSPISGHRSVSWYQQTPGQGLQFLFEYFSETQRNKGNFPGRFSGRQFSNSRSEMNVSTLELGDSALYLCASSFQGAGSTEAFFGQGTRLTVV.